This is a list of T cell receptor beta chains from one sample in a study of T-cell memory formation after mild COVID-19. TCRdb re-derived calls from the 5' RACE reads in MiXCR, one entry per CDR3 protein. The sample holds around 250,000 distinct CDR3 sequences; roughly 15% are singletons and the top ten take roughly 22%. The sequenced sample consisted of PBMCs or a T cell subset sorted from them (not recorded which). These receptor sequences come from a man aged 18 to 29 who had mild COVID-19 (a few samples of this study predate the infection). Cell type and time point are not known. The CDR3 runs from the conserved cysteine through the conserved F or W. Each record gives: CDR3 length, J gene, V gene, CDR3 protein.

cdr3_length: 15; j_call: TRBJ1-6; v_call: TRBV12-3/TRBV12-4; cdr3_aa: CASSLAGRGRSPLHF
cdr3_length: 13; j_call: TRBJ2-7; v_call: TRBV5-1; cdr3_aa: CASSDSTTYEQYF
cdr3_length: 15; j_call: TRBJ2-3; v_call: TRBV6-5; cdr3_aa: CASNKASGGRDTQYF
cdr3_length: 16; j_call: TRBJ2-1; v_call: TRBV5-1; cdr3_aa: CASSLDLPGQGNEQFF
cdr3_length: 13; j_call: TRBJ2-1; v_call: TRBV7-9; cdr3_aa: CASSGDGYNEQFF
cdr3_length: 17; j_call: TRBJ2-2; v_call: TRBV11-2; cdr3_aa: CASSTYRGRANTGELFF
cdr3_length: 16; j_call: TRBJ2-3; v_call: TRBV12-3/TRBV12-4; cdr3_aa: CASSFRLAGRTDTQYF
cdr3_length: 15; j_call: TRBJ2-1; v_call: TRBV7-6; cdr3_aa: CASSDTGLADNEQFF
cdr3_length: 12; j_call: TRBJ2-1; v_call: TRBV7-9; cdr3_aa: CASSLLINEQFF
cdr3_length: 13; j_call: TRBJ2-1; v_call: TRBV27; cdr3_aa: CASSGTSVNEQFF
cdr3_length: 13; j_call: TRBJ1-5; v_call: TRBV29-1; cdr3_aa: CSVREGVAQPQHF
cdr3_length: 14; j_call: TRBJ1-1; v_call: TRBV5-1; cdr3_aa: CASSLRGSSTEAFF
cdr3_length: 15; j_call: TRBJ2-3; v_call: TRBV7-8; cdr3_aa: CASTIGTGTTDTQYF
cdr3_length: 13; j_call: TRBJ2-3; v_call: TRBV12-3/TRBV12-4; cdr3_aa: CASSFGGEDTQYF
cdr3_length: 15; j_call: TRBJ2-2; v_call: TRBV18; cdr3_aa: CASSLGTDGTGELFF
cdr3_length: 14; j_call: TRBJ2-1; v_call: TRBV12-3/TRBV12-4; cdr3_aa: CASSLRTEYNEQFF
cdr3_length: 15; j_call: TRBJ1-5; v_call: TRBV7-2; cdr3_aa: CASSYQGAGNQPQHF
cdr3_length: 12; j_call: TRBJ1-2; v_call: TRBV20-1; cdr3_aa: CSASPRGYGYTF
cdr3_length: 14; j_call: TRBJ2-3; v_call: TRBV5-1; cdr3_aa: CASRPTGSPDTQYF
cdr3_length: 14; j_call: TRBJ2-6; v_call: TRBV5-1; cdr3_aa: CASNDGAGANVLTF
cdr3_length: 14; j_call: TRBJ2-3; v_call: TRBV5-1; cdr3_aa: CASSPGQRPDTQYF
cdr3_length: 16; j_call: TRBJ2-2; v_call: TRBV5-1; cdr3_aa: CASTPPPYTLPGELFF
cdr3_length: 11; j_call: TRBJ1-2; v_call: TRBV29-1; cdr3_aa: CSVRESYGYTF
cdr3_length: 17; j_call: TRBJ1-4; v_call: TRBV4-3; cdr3_aa: CASSPVWWDATNEKLFF
cdr3_length: 16; j_call: TRBJ1-5; v_call: TRBV29-1; cdr3_aa: CSVVDRRGYSNQPQHF
cdr3_length: 17; j_call: TRBJ2-6; v_call: TRBV9; cdr3_aa: CASSADREVAGANVLTF
cdr3_length: 13; j_call: TRBJ2-7; v_call: TRBV30; cdr3_aa: CAWTWGGASEQYF
cdr3_length: 14; j_call: TRBJ2-5; v_call: TRBV7-3; cdr3_aa: CASSPRNGGETQYF
cdr3_length: 13; j_call: TRBJ1-1; v_call: TRBV15; cdr3_aa: CATSPTPNTEAFF
cdr3_length: 13; j_call: TRBJ2-1; v_call: TRBV9; cdr3_aa: CASSVVGISEQFF
cdr3_length: 13; j_call: TRBJ1-1; v_call: TRBV20-1; cdr3_aa: CSARDIRTEEAFF
cdr3_length: 16; j_call: TRBJ2-1; v_call: TRBV19; cdr3_aa: CASSRQRGITSNEQFF
cdr3_length: 14; j_call: TRBJ2-3; v_call: TRBV10-3; cdr3_aa: CATRGTQGTDTQYF
cdr3_length: 14; j_call: TRBJ2-5; v_call: TRBV6-4; cdr3_aa: CASIRDRAVETQYF